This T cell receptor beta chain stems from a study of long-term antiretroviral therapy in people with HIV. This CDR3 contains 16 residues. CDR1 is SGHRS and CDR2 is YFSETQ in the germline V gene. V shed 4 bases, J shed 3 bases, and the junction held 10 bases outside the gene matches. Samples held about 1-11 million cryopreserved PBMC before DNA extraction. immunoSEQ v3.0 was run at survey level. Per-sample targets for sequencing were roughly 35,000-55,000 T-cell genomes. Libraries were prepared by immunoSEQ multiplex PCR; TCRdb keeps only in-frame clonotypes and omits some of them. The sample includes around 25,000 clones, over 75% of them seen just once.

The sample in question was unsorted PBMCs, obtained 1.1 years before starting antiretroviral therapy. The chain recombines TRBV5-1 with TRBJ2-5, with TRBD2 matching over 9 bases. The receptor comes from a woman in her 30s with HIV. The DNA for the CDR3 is TGCGCCAGCAGCCCAGTGGGCGGGGGGGCTGAAGAGACCCAGTACTTC. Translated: CASSPVGGGAEETQYF.